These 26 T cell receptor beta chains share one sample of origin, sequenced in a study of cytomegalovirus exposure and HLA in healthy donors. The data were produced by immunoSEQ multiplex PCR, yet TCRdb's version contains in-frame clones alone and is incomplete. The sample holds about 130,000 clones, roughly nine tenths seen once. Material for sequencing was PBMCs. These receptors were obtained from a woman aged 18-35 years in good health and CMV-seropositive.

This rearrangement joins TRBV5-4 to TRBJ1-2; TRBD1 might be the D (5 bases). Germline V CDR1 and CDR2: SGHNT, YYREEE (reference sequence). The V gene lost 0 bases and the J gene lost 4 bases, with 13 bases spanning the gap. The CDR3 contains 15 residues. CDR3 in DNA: TGTGCCAGCAGCTTGGGTCGAGGCCAGGGCTATGGCTACACCTTC. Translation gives CASSLGRGQGYGYTF.

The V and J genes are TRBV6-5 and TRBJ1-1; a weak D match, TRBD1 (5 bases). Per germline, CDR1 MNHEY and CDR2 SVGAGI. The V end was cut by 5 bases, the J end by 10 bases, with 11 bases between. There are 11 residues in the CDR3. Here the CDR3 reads CASSDGGVAFF. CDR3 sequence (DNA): TGTGCCAGCAGTGATGGAGGGGTAGCTTTCTTT.

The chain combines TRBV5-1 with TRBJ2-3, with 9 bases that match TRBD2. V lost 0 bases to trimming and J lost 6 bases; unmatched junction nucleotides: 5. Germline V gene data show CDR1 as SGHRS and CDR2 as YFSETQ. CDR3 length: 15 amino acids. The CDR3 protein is CASSLGGGAMDTQYF. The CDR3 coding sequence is TGCGCCAGCAGCTTGGGCGGGGGGGCCATGGATACGCAGTATTTT.

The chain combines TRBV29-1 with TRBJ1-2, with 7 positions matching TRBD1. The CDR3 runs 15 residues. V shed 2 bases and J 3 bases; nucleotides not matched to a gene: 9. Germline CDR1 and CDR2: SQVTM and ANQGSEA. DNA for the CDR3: TGCAGCGTTGAATCCGACAGGGAAGATGACTATGGCTACACCTTC. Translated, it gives CSVESDREDDYGYTF.

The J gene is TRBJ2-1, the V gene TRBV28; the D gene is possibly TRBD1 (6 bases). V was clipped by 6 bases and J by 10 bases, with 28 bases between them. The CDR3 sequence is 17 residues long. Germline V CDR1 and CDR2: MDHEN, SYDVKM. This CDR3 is CASRTASLTGSGLEQFF. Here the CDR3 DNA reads TGTGCCAGCAGGACAGCCAGCTTAACAGGGTCGGGGCTCGAGCAGTTCTTC.

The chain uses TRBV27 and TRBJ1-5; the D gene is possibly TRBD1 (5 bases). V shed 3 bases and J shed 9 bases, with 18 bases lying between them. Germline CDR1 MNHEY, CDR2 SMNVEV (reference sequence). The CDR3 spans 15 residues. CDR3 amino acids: CASSFLGGDRRPQHF. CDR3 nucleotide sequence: TGTGCCAGCAGTTTTTTAGGAGGGGACCGACGGCCCCAGCATTTT.

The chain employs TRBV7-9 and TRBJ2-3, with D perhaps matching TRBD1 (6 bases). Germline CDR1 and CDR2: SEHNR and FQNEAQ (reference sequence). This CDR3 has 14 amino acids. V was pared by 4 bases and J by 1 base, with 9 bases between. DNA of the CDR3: TGTGCCAGCAGCTCACAGGGAGGCACAGATACGCAGTATTTT. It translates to CASSSQGGTDTQYF.

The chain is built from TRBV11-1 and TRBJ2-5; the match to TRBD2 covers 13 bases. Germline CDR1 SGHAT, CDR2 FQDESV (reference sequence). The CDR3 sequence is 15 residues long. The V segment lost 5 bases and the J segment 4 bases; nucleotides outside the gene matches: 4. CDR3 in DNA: TGTGCCAGCAGCAAGGGACTAGCGGGGTTAGAGACCCAGTACTTC. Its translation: CASSKGLAGLETQYF.

The CDR3 protein is CASSSYRGPNTGELFF. The CDR3 bases are TGTGCCAGCAGCTCTTACAGGGGGCCGAACACCGGGGAGCTGTTTTTT. The gene calls are TRBV11-2 and TRBJ2-2; TRBD1 aligns across 9 bases. The germline V gene has CDR1 SGHAT and CDR2 FQNNGV. Trimming took 4 bases from V and 0 from J; bases not matched to a gene: 3. CDR3 length equals 16 residues.

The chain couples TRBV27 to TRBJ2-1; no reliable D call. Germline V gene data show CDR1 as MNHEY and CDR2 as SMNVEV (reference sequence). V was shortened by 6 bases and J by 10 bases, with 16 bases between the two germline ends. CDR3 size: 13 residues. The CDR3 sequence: CASSPDPLREQFF. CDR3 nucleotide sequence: TGTGCCAGCAGCCCCGACCCATTGAGGGAGCAGTTCTTC.

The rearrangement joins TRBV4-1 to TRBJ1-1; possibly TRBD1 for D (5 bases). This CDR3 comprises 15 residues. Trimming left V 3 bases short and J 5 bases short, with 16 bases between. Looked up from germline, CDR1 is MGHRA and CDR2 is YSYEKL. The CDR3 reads CASSHDEAGGTEAFF. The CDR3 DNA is TGCGCCAGCAGCCATGATGAAGCTGGGGGGACTGAAGCTTTCTTT.

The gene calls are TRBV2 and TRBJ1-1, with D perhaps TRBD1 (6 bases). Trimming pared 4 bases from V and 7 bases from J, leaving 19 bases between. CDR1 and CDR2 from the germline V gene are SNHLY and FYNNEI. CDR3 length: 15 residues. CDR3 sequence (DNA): TGTGCCAGCAGTGGAAATTTCGTACGACAGGTTGAAGCTTTCTTT. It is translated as CASSGNFVRQVEAFF.

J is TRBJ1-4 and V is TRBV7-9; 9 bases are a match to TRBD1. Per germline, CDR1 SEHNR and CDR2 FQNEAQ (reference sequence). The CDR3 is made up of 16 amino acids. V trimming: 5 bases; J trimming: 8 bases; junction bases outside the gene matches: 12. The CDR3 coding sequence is TGTGCCAGCAGCGTACGTGCCGGGACAGGGACCGAAAAACTGTTTTTT. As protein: CASSVRAGTGTEKLFF. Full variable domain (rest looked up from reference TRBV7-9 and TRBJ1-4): DTGVSQNPRHKITKRGQNVTFRCDPISEHNRLYWYRQTLGQGPEFLTYFQNEAQLEKSRLLSDRFSAERPKGSFSTLEIQRTEQGDSAMYLCASSVRAGTGTEKLFFGSGTQLSVL.

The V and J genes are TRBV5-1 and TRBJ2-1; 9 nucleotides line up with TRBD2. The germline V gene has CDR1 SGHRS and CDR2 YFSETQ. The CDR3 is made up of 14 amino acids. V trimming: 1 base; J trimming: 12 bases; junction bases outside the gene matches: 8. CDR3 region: CASSLRRGGEWQFF. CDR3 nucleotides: TGCGCCAGCAGCTTGAGGCGGGGGGGCGAGTGGCAGTTCTTC. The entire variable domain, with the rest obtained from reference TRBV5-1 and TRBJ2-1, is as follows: KAGVTQTPRYLIKTRGQQVTLSCSPISGHRSVSWYQQTPGQGLQFLFEYFSETQRNKGNFPGRFSGRQFSNSRSEMNVSTLELGDSALYLCASSLRRGGEWQFFGPGTRLTVL.

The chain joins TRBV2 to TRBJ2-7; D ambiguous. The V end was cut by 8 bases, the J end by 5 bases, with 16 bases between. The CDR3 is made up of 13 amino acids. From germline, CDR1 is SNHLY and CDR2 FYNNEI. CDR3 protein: CASLSGAADEQYF. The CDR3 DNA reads TGTGCCAGCTTGTCAGGCGCCGCAGACGAGCAGTACTTC. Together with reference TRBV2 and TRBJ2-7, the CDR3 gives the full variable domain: EPEVTQTPSHQVTQMGQEVILRCVPISNHLYFYWYRQILGQKVEFLVSFYNNEISEKSEIFDDQFSVERPDGSNFTLKIRSTKLEDSAMYFCASLSGAADEQYFGPGTRLTVT.

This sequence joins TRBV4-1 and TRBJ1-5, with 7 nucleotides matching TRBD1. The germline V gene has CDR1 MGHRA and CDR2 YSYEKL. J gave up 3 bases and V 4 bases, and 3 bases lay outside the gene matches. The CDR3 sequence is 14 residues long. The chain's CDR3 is CASSRTGNNQPQHF. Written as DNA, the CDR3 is TGCGCCAGCAGCCGGACAGGAAACAATCAGCCCCAGCATTTT.

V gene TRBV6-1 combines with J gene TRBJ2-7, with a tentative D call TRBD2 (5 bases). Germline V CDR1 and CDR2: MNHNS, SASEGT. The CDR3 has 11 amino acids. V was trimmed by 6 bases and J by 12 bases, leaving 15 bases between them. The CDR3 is CASSLDSKVYF. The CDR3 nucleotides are TGTGCCAGCAGCCTGGACTCGAAAGTGTACTTC.

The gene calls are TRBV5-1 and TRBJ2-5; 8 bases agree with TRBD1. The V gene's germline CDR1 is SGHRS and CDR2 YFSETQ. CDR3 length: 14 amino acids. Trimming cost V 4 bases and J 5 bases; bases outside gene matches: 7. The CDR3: CASSQDRVGETQYF. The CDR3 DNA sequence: TGCGCCAGCAGCCAGGACAGGGTAGGGGAGACCCAGTACTTC.

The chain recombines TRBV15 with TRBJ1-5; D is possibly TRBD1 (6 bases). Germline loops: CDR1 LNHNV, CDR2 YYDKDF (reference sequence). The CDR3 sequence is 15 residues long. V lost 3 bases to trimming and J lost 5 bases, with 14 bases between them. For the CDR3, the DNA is TGTGCCACCAGCAGTGCAGGGGAGGGGTATCAGCCCCAGCATTTT. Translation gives CATSSAGEGYQPQHF. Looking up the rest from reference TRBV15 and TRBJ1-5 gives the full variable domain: DAMVIQNPRYQVTQFGKPVTLSCSQTLNHNVMYWYQQKSSQAPKLLFHYYDKDFNNEADTPDNFQSRRPNTSFCFLDIRSPGLGDTAMYLCATSSAGEGYQPQHFGDGTRLSIL.

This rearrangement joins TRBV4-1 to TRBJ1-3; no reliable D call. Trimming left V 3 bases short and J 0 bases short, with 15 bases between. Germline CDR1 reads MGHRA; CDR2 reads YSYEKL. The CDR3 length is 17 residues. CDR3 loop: CASSHLSTAGSGNTIYF. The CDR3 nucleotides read TGCGCCAGCAGCCACTTATCTACGGCAGGCTCTGGAAACACCATATATTTT.

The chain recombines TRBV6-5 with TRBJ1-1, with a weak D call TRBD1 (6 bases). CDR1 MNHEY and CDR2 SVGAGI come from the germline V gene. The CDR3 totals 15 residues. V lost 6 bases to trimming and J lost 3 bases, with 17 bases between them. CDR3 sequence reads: CASRLPSQGYTEAFF. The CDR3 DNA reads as TGTGCCAGCAGGCTACCTTCACAGGGATACACTGAAGCTTTCTTT.

As DNA, the CDR3 is TGTGCCAGCAGCCCGGACAGGGGAGTCCACGAGCAGTACTTC. Translating gives CASSPDRGVHEQYF. The chain links TRBV6-6 to TRBJ2-7; 9 nucleotides match TRBD1. Germline CDR1 is MNHNY and CDR2 is SVGAGI (reference sequence). The CDR3 loop spans 14 amino acids. V lost 6 bases to trimming and J lost 5 bases; unmatched junction nucleotides: 8.

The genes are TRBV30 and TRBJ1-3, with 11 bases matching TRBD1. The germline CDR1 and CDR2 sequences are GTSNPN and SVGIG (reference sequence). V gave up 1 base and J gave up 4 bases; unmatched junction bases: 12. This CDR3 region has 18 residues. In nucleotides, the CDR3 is TGTGCCTGGAGTGCGGACAGGGGGCTTGGGAAACGGGGAAACACCATATATTTT. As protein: CAWSADRGLGKRGNTIYF.

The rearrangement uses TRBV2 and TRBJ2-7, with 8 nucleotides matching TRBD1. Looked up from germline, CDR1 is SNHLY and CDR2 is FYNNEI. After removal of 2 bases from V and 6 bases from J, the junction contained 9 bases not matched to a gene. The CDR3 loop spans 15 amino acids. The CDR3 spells CASSEKVRGQPEQYF. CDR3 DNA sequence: TGTGCCAGCAGTGAAAAGGTCAGGGGGCAGCCCGAGCAGTACTTC.

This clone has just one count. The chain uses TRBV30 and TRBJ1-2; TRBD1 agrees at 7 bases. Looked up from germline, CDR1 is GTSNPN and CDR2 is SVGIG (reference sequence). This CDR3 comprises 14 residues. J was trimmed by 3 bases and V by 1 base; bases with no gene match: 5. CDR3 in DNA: TGTGCCTGGAGTGAACGGGACAGCTACTATGGCTACACCTTC. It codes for CAWSERDSYYGYTF.

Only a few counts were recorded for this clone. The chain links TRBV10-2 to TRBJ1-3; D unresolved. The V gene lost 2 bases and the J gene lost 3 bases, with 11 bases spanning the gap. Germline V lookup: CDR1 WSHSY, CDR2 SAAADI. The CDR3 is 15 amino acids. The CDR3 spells CASSESGGFGNTIYF. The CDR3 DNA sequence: TGCGCCAGCAGTGAGAGTGGAGGGTTTGGAAACACCATATATTTT.